The 10 T cell receptor beta chains below all came from one sample that was sequenced in a study of cytomegalovirus exposure and HLA in healthy donors. Primers: 60 Vbeta forward and 13 Jbeta reverse. Assay: immunoSEQ multiplex PCR; the TCRdb copy retains only in-frame clones and omits some. The sample has about 76,000 clones, 72% seen once; the top ten hold approximately 10%. Sequencing was done on a sample of PBMCs. The receptors were sampled from a woman aged 40 to 50 in good health and CMV-seropositive.

The rearrangement joins TRBV18 to TRBJ1-2; the D is unclear. Germline-derived CDR1 and CDR2 are KGHSH and LQKENI. The CDR3 is 13 residues long. V lost 5 bases, J lost 4 bases, and 11 bases lay in between. For the CDR3, the DNA is TGTGCCAGCTCATTCTCGGGGTTCTATGGCTACACCTTC. It is translated as CASSFSGFYGYTF. Combining the CDR3 with reference TRBV18 and TRBJ1-2 gives the whole variable domain NAGVMQNPRHLVRRRGQEARLRCSPMKGHSHVYWYRQLPEEGLKFMVYLQKENIIDESGMPKERFSAEFPKEGPSILRIQQVVRGDSAAYFCASSFSGFYGYTFGSGTRLTVV.

This chain links TRBV30 with TRBJ2-5, with TRBD2 matching 11 bases. The CDR3 sequence is 16 residues long. CDR1 and CDR2 from the germline V gene are GTSNPN and SVGIG (reference sequence). V lost 2 bases and J lost 4; bases outside the gene matches: 9. The CDR3 loop is CAWSPNSGGGGETQYF. CDR3 nucleotide sequence: TGTGCCTGGAGTCCCAATAGCGGGGGGGGAGGAGAGACCCAGTACTTC.

The chain is built from TRBV10-3 and TRBJ2-3; 8 bases line up with TRBD1. This CDR3 spans 14 amino acids. In germline, CDR1 is ENHRY, CDR2 SYGVKD. Germline trimming cut 10 bases from V and 9 bases from J; bases unmatched to any gene: 15. The CDR3 sequence: CATKNPGQEKTQYF. DNA of the CDR3: TGTGCCACAAAAAACCCGGGACAGGAGAAAACGCAGTATTTT.

The chain joins TRBV7-2 to TRBJ2-5, with 8 bases identical to TRBD1. The V and J ends lost 4 bases and 5 bases, in that order; junction bases with no gene match: 21. The CDR3 consists of 19 residues. The germline V gene encodes CDR1 SGHTA and CDR2 FQGNSA. CDR3 in amino acids: CASSSQIYTETGDFETQYF. CDR3 sequence (DNA): TGTGCCAGCAGCTCCCAAATCTATACGGAGACAGGGGATTTTGAGACCCAGTACTTC. Filled out from reference TRBV7-2 and TRBJ2-5, the complete variable domain reads GAGVSQSPSNKVTEKGKDVELRCDPISGHTALYWYRQSLGQGLEFLIYFQGNSAPDKSGLPSDRFSAERTGGSVSTLTIQRTQQEDSAVYLCASSSQIYTETGDFETQYFGPGTRLLVL.

The chain combines TRBV15 with TRBJ1-1; 7 nucleotides match TRBD1. This CDR3 is 16 amino acids long. With 3 bases clipped from V and 1 base from J, the junction kept 8 bases outside the gene matches. Per the germline V gene, CDR1 is LNHNV and CDR2 is YYDKDF (reference sequence). The CDR3 reads CATSSHRGPRNTEAFF. DNA for the CDR3: TGTGCCACCAGCAGCCACAGGGGCCCCAGGAACACTGAAGCTTTCTTT.

In its sample, this clone was seen a few times. The chain couples TRBV7-8 to TRBJ1-1; perhaps TRBD1 as D (6 bases). The CDR3 consists of 13 residues. With 1 base removed from V and 4 bases from J, the gap between germline ends came to 7 bases. Per germline, CDR1 SGHVS and CDR2 FQNEAQ. CDR3 sequence (DNA): TGTGCCAGCAGCTTAGAAGGGGGCACTGAAGCTTTCTTT. Encoded protein: CASSLEGGTEAFF.

This rearrangement joins TRBV19 to TRBJ1-4, with 7 nucleotides matching TRBD1. The CDR3 length is 14 residues. Germline CDR1 and CDR2: LNHDA and SQIVND (reference sequence). V lost 7 bases, J lost 5 bases, and 7 bases stayed unmatched. CDR3 DNA sequence: TGTGCCAGTACCTTGACAGGGTTAAATGAAAAACTGTTTTTT. Amino acid sequence: CASTLTGLNEKLFF.

J is TRBJ1-1 and V is TRBV19; D may be TRBD1 (5 bases). The CDR3 length is 14 residues. Germline assignment: CDR1 LNHDA and CDR2 SQIVND (reference sequence). V shed 5 bases and J shed 4 bases, with 14 bases lying between them. The CDR3 nucleotides are TGTGCCAGTAGTCCCGGCAGGGTAGGCACTGAAGCTTTCTTT. Its protein product is CASSPGRVGTEAFF.

The gene calls are TRBV7-2 and TRBJ2-3; 11 bases are shared with TRBD2. The CDR3 loop spans 16 amino acids. Germline CDR1 is SGHTA and CDR2 is FQGNSA. Trimming removed 5 bases from V and 2 bases from J; junction bases left unmatched: 6. As DNA, the CDR3 is TGTGCCAGCAGCCTTCGACTAGCGGGGAACACAGATACGCAGTATTTT. This encodes CASSLRLAGNTDTQYF.

This clone was seen only once. This rearrangement joins TRBV5-4 to TRBJ2-3; 10 positions match TRBD2. The CDR3 totals 15 residues. Germline trimming cut 5 bases from V and 3 bases from J; bases unmatched to any gene: 6. Per the germline V gene, CDR1 is SGHNT and CDR2 is YYREEE (reference sequence). The CDR3 nucleotides read TGTGCCAGCAGGAATCTAGCGGGGGCAACAGATACGCAGTATTTT. Amino acids: CASRNLAGATDTQYF. The complete variable domain, with remaining parts taken from reference TRBV5-4 and TRBJ2-3, reads ETGVTQSPTHLIKTRGQQVTLRCSSQSGHNTVSWYQQALGQGPQFIFQYYREEENGRGNFPPRFSGLQFPNYSSELNVNALELDDSALYLCASRNLAGATDTQYFGPGTRLTVL.